Sequencing of this T cell receptor (beta chain) was carried out in a study of T cell responses to AZD1222 COVID-19 vaccine. Whole-study results and caveats: Only a handful of AZD1222 recipients tested seropositive at baseline.

In regard to this clone: Its target is not known.

CDR1 is DFQATT, CDR2 SNEGSKA, per germline (reference sequence). This CDR3 contains 14 residues. V lost 3 bases and J lost 8; bases outside the gene matches: 9. Using immunoSEQ multiplex PCR, the repertoire was profiled, and TCRdb retains in-frame clones only, with some absent. The sample lists some 200,000 clones, approximately 94% occurring once. This clonotype originated in an adult who received the MenACWY meningococcal vaccine as a control. V and J are TRBV20-1 and TRBJ1-4; TRBD1 matches 7 bases. Here the sequenced sample was peripheral blood, taken 28 days after the second dose of the MenACWY control vaccine. CDR3 sequence reads: CSASDRAGREKLFF. The CDR3 DNA sequence: TGCAGTGCTAGTGACAGGGCCGGTAGGGAAAAACTGTTTTTT.